The next 6 T cell receptor beta chains were all read from a single sample in a study of tumor and adjacent non-tumor tissue in lung cancer. No cell sorting was done before RNA was extracted from the tissue. A modified ARM-PCR protocol with three rounds of nested PCR amplified TCRbeta. TCRdb re-analysed the multiplex PCR reads in MiXCR, keeping a single row per CDR3 protein. The table includes fewer than 120,000 distinct CDR3 sequences, about 80% detected once. Sequencing used lung tumor tissue. The receptors originated from a man in his sixties or seventies with non-small cell lung cancer.

In regard to this clonotype: One end of the junction varies from germline; a read error may be responsible. V usage is TRBV6-2 or TRBV6-3 and J usage is TRBJ1-5; 7 bases map to TRBD1. Per the germline V gene, CDR1 is MNHEY and CDR2 is SVGEGT. This CDR3 contains 14 residues. The chain's CDR3 is CTSRLGQIYQPQHF. In DNA, the CDR3 is TGTACCAGCAGGCTGGGACAGATCTATCAACCCCAGCATTTT.

A single count supports this clonotype. Without the conserved terminal phenylalanine or tryptophan, this CDR3 likely stems from a read error. The V and J genes are TRBV29-1 and TRBJ2-5; unclear D gene. Germline V gives CDR1 SQVTM, CDR2 ANQGSEA. This CDR3 spans 13 amino acids. For the CDR3, the DNA is TGCGGCGTGGCCGAGAGGTTCCAAGAGACCCAGTACCTC. Translated: CGVAERFQETQYL.

This clonotype was picked up many times. The chain combines TRBV5-1 with TRBJ2-1, with unresolved D. The V gene lost 4 bases and the J gene lost 0 bases, with 20 bases spanning the gap. Germline V gene sequence: CDR1 SGHRS, CDR2 YFSETQ. CDR3 size: 18 residues. CDR3 residues: CASSPSSQIADSYNEQFF. As DNA, the CDR3 is TGCGCCAGCAGCCCATCCAGCCAGATTGCGGACTCCTACAATGAGCAGTTCTTC.

On this clonotype itself: Here the CDR3 omits its conserved ending phenylalanine or tryptophan, so a read error is the likely source. The rearrangement joins TRBV12-3 or TRBV12-4 to TRBJ1-1, with unresolved D. Trimming pared 1 base from V and 5 bases from J, leaving 17 bases between. The CDR3 totals 16 residues. CDR3 bases: TGTGCCAGCAGTTTAGGTAGTGGAATGGTAAGGACTGAAGCTTTCATT. Amino acids: CASSLGSGMVRTEAFI.

A note on this clonotype: Germline is not matched at one junction end, which may reflect a read error. J is TRBJ1-2 and V is TRBV6-5, with D hard to call. The CDR3 consists of 15 residues. Germline V gives CDR1 MNHEY, CDR2 SVGAGI. CDR3 in amino acids: CASSYRGDRNYGYTF. CDR3 nucleotide sequence: TGTGCCAGTAGTTACCGGGGTGATCGTAACTATGGCTATACCTTC.

Comment on this clonotype: The CDR3 carries no conserved terminal phenylalanine or tryptophan, so it likely arises from a read error. V usage is TRBV12-3 or TRBV12-4 and J usage is TRBJ1-1; D uncertain. The CDR3 extends over 15 amino acids. Trimming pared 4 bases from V and 1 base from J, leaving 13 bases between. The CDR3 DNA follows: TGTGCCAGCAGTTACTCCGGAGCGGGGAACACTGAAGCTTTCTTA. This codes for CASSYSGAGNTEAFL.